These 27 T cell receptor beta chains were sequenced from one sample in a study of PD-L1 blockade in urothelial cancer. Noted time point: pretreatment peripheral blood. Using immunoSEQ multiplex PCR, the repertoire was profiled, and TCRdb retains in-frame clones only, with some absent. The table records tens of thousands of clones, roughly four fifths of them present only once. The sample in question was PBMCs, obtained around atezolizumab (anti-PD-L1) treatment. The receptors were sampled from a man between 60 and 70 years old with urothelial cancer.

The J gene is TRBJ1-1, the V gene TRBV18, with TRBD1 matching over 9 bases. With V trimmed by 6 bases and J by 6 bases, 11 bases remained unmatched. CDR1 and CDR2 (germline): KGHSH, LQKENI. This CDR3 contains 15 residues. The CDR3 nucleotides read TGTGCCAGCTCCCAGAGCACGACAGGGGGGCCTGAAGCTTTCTTT. Translation: CASSQSTTGGPEAFF.

In DNA, the CDR3 is TGTGCCAGCAGTGATTGGACAGAGATCTACGAGCAGTACTTC. It translates to CASSDWTEIYEQYF. The gene calls are TRBV6-1 and TRBJ2-7; perhaps TRBD1 as D (6 bases). CDR1 MNHNS and CDR2 SASEGT come from the germline V gene. This CDR3 contains 14 residues. Trimming stripped 3 bases from V and 3 bases from J, with 12 bases between.

J is TRBJ1-2 and V is TRBV5-1; 12 nucleotides line up with TRBD1. The CDR3 has 16 residues. V lost 4 bases and J lost 3; bases outside the gene matches: 7. The V gene's germline CDR1 is SGHRS and CDR2 YFSETQ. The CDR3 bases are TGCGCCAGCAGCCGCACCGGGGACAGGGGGCACTATGGCTACACCTTC. Translated, it gives CASSRTGDRGHYGYTF. The full variable domain, its missing parts supplied by reference TRBV5-1 and TRBJ1-2, is KAGVTQTPRYLIKTRGQQVTLSCSPISGHRSVSWYQQTPGQGLQFLFEYFSETQRNKGNFPGRFSGRQFSNSRSEMNVSTLELGDSALYLCASSRTGDRGHYGYTFGSGTRLTVV.

The chain combines TRBV27 with TRBJ2-7, with D perhaps matching TRBD1 (6 bases). The CDR3 is made up of 14 amino acids. V lost 6 bases and J 0 bases, leaving 12 bases between the germline ends. CDR1 is MNHEY, CDR2 SMNVEV, per germline (reference sequence). The CDR3 loop reads CASSRGASSYEQYF. DNA of the CDR3: TGTGCCAGCAGCAGGGGCGCGAGCTCCTACGAGCAGTACTTC.

This clone showed up just once. The rearrangement joins TRBV4-1 to TRBJ2-7, with 9 bases matching TRBD1. J gave up 5 bases and V 4 bases, and 9 bases lay outside the gene matches. CDR1 and CDR2 (germline): MGHRA, YSYEKL. CDR3 length: 15 residues. CDR3 amino acids: CASSRVSGQGNEQYF. CDR3 nucleotide sequence: TGCGCCAGCAGCCGAGTTTCGGGACAGGGAAACGAGCAGTACTTC.

The chain is built from TRBV7-2 and TRBJ2-7; TRBD2 matches at 11 bases. Germline-derived CDR1 and CDR2 are SGHTA and FQGNSA. The CDR3 is made up of 18 amino acids. V gave up 5 bases and J gave up 6 bases; unmatched junction bases: 18. CDR3 region: CASSPHPATSGDFREQYF. CDR3 DNA: TGTGCCAGCAGCCCCCACCCCGCGACTAGCGGGGATTTCCGCGAGCAGTACTTC.

The chain carries TRBV9 and TRBJ1-6; 9 nucleotides align to TRBD1. From germline, CDR1 is SGDLS and CDR2 YYNGEE. V lost 3 bases and J lost 10; bases outside the gene matches: 5. The CDR3 is made up of 14 amino acids. The CDR3 reads CASSEATGGSPLHF. For the CDR3, the DNA is TGTGCCAGCAGCGAAGCGACAGGGGGATCACCCCTCCACTTT.

J is TRBJ1-1 and V is TRBV19; 7 positions agree with TRBD1. This CDR3 comprises 12 residues. After removal of 7 bases from V and 5 bases from J, the junction contained 4 bases not matched to a gene. From germline, CDR1 is LNHDA and CDR2 SQIVND (reference sequence). The CDR3 here is CASTTRGTEAFF. The CDR3 bases are TGTGCCAGTACGACCAGGGGGACTGAAGCTTTCTTT.

The CDR3 protein is CASSQSGGGGALNTQYF. CDR3 nucleotide sequence: TGTGCCAGCAGCCAATCAGGTGGCGGGGGGGCTTTGAATACGCAGTATTTT. The V gene is TRBV7-2, the J gene TRBJ2-3, with 9 bases identical to TRBD2. The CDR3 is 17 residues long. Germline V gene sequence: CDR1 SGHTA, CDR2 FQGNSA. V shed 5 bases, J shed 7 bases, and the junction held 16 bases outside the gene matches.

This clone was seen more than once but under ten times. This rearrangement joins TRBV6-5 to TRBJ2-3; 9 nucleotides line up with TRBD2. The junction had 10 bases not matched to a gene; V was cut back by 4 bases and J by 5 bases. Germline V CDR1 and CDR2: MNHEY, SVGAGI. The length of the CDR3 is 16 residues. The CDR3 spells CASSSYSGGSGDTQYF. As DNA, the CDR3 is TGTGCCAGCAGTTCCTATAGCGGGGGCTCTGGAGATACGCAGTATTTT.

By proportion, this clone is medium-sized. The V gene is TRBV5-4, the J gene TRBJ2-5; 8 nucleotides line up with TRBD2. The CDR3 is made up of 13 amino acids. The V and J ends lost 6 bases and 5 bases, in that order; junction bases with no gene match: 6. The V gene's germline CDR1 is SGHNT and CDR2 YYREEE (reference sequence). This CDR3 reads CASKKAGAETQYF. CDR3 DNA sequence: TGTGCCAGCAAAAAAGCGGGGGCTGAGACCCAGTACTTC.

The chain employs TRBV28 and TRBJ2-7; 7 positions agree with TRBD1. This CDR3 has 14 residues. Germline-derived CDR1 and CDR2 are MDHEN and SYDVKM. The V gene end was trimmed by 6 bases and the J gene end by 4 bases; junction bases not matched to a gene: 9. DNA of the CDR3: TGTGCCAGCAGCCGACGGGGACAGAGATACGAGCAGTACTTC. It encodes CASSRRGQRYEQYF. The variable domain in full, with the rest retrieved from reference TRBV28 and TRBJ2-7, is DVKVTQSSRYLVKRTGEKVFLECVQDMDHENMFWYRQDPGLGLRLIYFSYDVKMKEKGDIPEGYSVSREKKERFSLILESASTNQTSMYLCASSRRGQRYEQYFGPGTRLTVT.

As concerns this clone: At one boundary the junction diverges from the germline segment, which might be a read error. The gene calls are TRBV28 and TRBJ1-2, with TRBD1 as a possible D gene (5 bases). The CDR3 contains 15 residues. The germline V gene has CDR1 MDHEN and CDR2 SYDVKM. DNA for the CDR3: TGTGCCAGCAGTTTCCAGGGAGGGCCACTCTCCTGGGGTCCCTTC. Translated, it gives CASSFQGGPLSWGPF.

The chain couples TRBV7-2 to TRBJ2-7; 10 bases fit TRBD1. The CDR3 spans 17 residues. V trimming: 0 bases; J trimming: 6 bases; junction bases outside the gene matches: 11. Germline-derived CDR1 and CDR2 are SGHTA and FQGNSA. CDR3 coding DNA: TGTGCCAGCAGCTTAGCCCCTCCCGGGACAGGGGACGGCGAGCAGTACTTC. It codes for CASSLAPPGTGDGEQYF.

The J gene is TRBJ1-5, the V gene TRBV6-6, with 7 bases aligning to TRBD1. Germline V lookup: CDR1 MNHNY, CDR2 SVGAGI (reference sequence). Unmatched junction bases numbered 10, after V lost 5 bases and J lost 6 bases. The CDR3 has 15 amino acids. The CDR3 DNA reads as TGTGCCAGCAGTGCCCAGACAGGGATGGGTCAGCCCCAGCATTTT. Translating it yields CASSAQTGMGQPQHF.

V gene TRBV10-1 combines with J gene TRBJ1-1; D is unresolved. The CDR3 has 13 residues. The germline gives CDR1 WNHNN, CDR2 SYGVQD (reference sequence). Between the trimmed V and J ends, which lost 2 bases and 0 bases, there was a span of 4 bases. The CDR3 here is CASSEGLNTEAFF. CDR3 sequence (DNA): TGCGCCAGCAGTGAGGGGCTGAACACTGAAGCTTTCTTT.

This sequence joins TRBV11-2 and TRBJ1-6; 9 nucleotides align to TRBD1. V was clipped by 3 bases and J by 7 bases; unmatched bases: 4. Germline V gene data show CDR1 as SGHAT and CDR2 as FQNNGV. This CDR3 has 15 amino acids. The DNA for the CDR3 is TGTGCCAGCAGCTTTAGGACAGGGGACAATTCACCCCTCCACTTT. Residues: CASSFRTGDNSPLHF.

This clone showed up just once. The rearrangement links TRBV9 to TRBJ2-5; 10 nucleotides match TRBD2. Germline V CDR1 and CDR2: SGDLS, YYNGEE. There are 15 residues in the CDR3. Losses at the gene ends were 0 bases for V and 3 bases for J; bases not matched to a gene: 2. CDR3 sequence: CASSVGSGGEETQYF. In DNA form, the CDR3 reads TGTGCCAGCAGCGTAGGCAGCGGGGGGGAAGAGACCCAGTACTTC. Combining the CDR3 with reference TRBV9 and TRBJ2-5 gives the whole variable domain DSGVTQTPKHLITATGQRVTLRCSPRSGDLSVYWYQQSLDQGLQFLIQYYNGEERAKGNILERFSAQQFPDLHSELNLSSLELGDSALYFCASSVGSGGEETQYFGPGTRLLVL.

This clone ranks as medium-sized. The CDR3 nucleotides read TGTGCCAGCAGCCAGAACAGGGCGGCAGATACGCAGTATTTT. Amino acid sequence: CASSQNRAADTQYF. This sequence joins TRBV7-3 and TRBJ2-3; a possible D gene is TRBD1 (6 bases). CDR1 SGHTA and CDR2 FQGTGA come from the germline V gene. This CDR3 contains 14 residues. Between the trimmed V and J ends, which lost 5 bases and 4 bases, there was a span of 13 bases.

The CDR3 DNA is TGTGCCAGCAGCCAGGGAGGGACAGGGGCCAACAATGAGCAGTTCTTC. Its translation: CASSQGGTGANNEQFF. V usage is TRBV5-4 and J usage is TRBJ2-1, with 10 bases that match TRBD1. The CDR3 covers 16 residues. The V gene's germline CDR1 is SGHNT and CDR2 YYREEE (reference sequence). J was trimmed by 5 bases and V by 4 bases; bases with no gene match: 9.

The gene calls are TRBV6-4 and TRBJ2-3, with TRBD2 matching 8 bases. V was clipped by 6 bases and J by 3 bases; unmatched bases: 11. The CDR3 is 16 residues long. Germline CDR1 and CDR2: MRHNA and SNTAGT. CDR3 coding DNA: TGTGCCAGCAGCCTGGTCGGGGGGGCCATGACAGATACGCAGTATTTT. This codes for CASSLVGGAMTDTQYF.

V gene TRBV15 combines with J gene TRBJ2-1, with D perhaps matching TRBD2 (6 bases). Germline loops: CDR1 LNHNV, CDR2 YYDKDF (reference sequence). The CDR3 covers 14 residues. V dropped 0 bases and J dropped 9 bases, with 12 bases sitting between them. CDR3 sequence reads: CATSRDGTGGEQFF. As DNA, the CDR3 is TGTGCCACCAGCAGAGATGGGACTGGGGGTGAGCAGTTCTTC.

V is TRBV7-8 and J is TRBJ2-5; no reliable D call. V lost 6 bases and J lost 1, with 12 bases in between. Germline V gene lookup returns CDR1 SGHVS and CDR2 FQNEAQ. The CDR3 runs to 14 residues. The chain's CDR3 is CASRISSIQETQYF. CDR3 DNA: TGTGCCAGCAGGATAAGCTCCATCCAAGAGACCCAGTACTTC.

This chain connects TRBV7-2 to TRBJ1-3; TRBD1 matches at 7 bases. The CDR3 contains 14 residues. J gave up 3 bases and V 5 bases, and 4 bases lay outside the gene matches. The V gene's germline CDR1 is SGHTA and CDR2 FQGNSA. CDR3 DNA: TGTGCCAGCAGCCCCGGGACAGTTGGAAACACCATATATTTT. Amino acid sequence: CASSPGTVGNTIYF.

The chain has TRBV5-1 and TRBJ2-7; no firm D call. This CDR3 region has 14 residues. Germline CDR1 is SGHRS and CDR2 is YFSETQ. Trimming pared 7 bases from V and 3 bases from J, leaving 17 bases between. This chain's CDR3 is CASARERFGYEQYF. DNA of the CDR3: TGCGCCAGCGCCCGAGAGAGGTTCGGCTACGAGCAGTACTTC.

J is TRBJ1-4 and V is TRBV9; 7 bases match TRBD1. Per germline, CDR1 SGDLS and CDR2 YYNGEE. The length of the CDR3 is 14 residues. V was pared by 7 bases and J by 4 bases, with 7 bases of the junction left unmatched. The CDR3 is CASGGQTFNEKLFF. CDR3 sequence (DNA): TGTGCCAGCGGGGGACAGACTTTTAATGAAAAACTGTTTTTT.

This clone was found a few times. The rearrangement uses TRBV28 and TRBJ1-6; 7 bases are a match to TRBD1. Germline CDR1 MDHEN, CDR2 SYDVKM. The length of the CDR3 is 15 residues. With 2 bases clipped from V and 7 bases from J, the junction kept 5 bases outside the gene matches. The CDR3 DNA sequence: TGTGCCAGCAGTTTAACCGACAGGGTAAATTCACCCCTCCACTTT. Protein sequence: CASSLTDRVNSPLHF.